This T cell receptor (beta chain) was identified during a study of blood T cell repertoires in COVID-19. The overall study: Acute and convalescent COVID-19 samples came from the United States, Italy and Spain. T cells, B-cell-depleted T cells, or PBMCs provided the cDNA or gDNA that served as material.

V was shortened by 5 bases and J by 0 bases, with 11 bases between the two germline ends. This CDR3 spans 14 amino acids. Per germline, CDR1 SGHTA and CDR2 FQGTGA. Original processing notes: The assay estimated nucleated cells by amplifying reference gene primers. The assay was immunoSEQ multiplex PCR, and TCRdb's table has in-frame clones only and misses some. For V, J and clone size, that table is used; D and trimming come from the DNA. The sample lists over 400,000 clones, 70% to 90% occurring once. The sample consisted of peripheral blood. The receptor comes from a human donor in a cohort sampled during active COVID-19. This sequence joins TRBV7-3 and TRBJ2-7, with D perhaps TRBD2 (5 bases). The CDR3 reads CASSVLGSSYEQYF. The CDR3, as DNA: TGTGCCAGCAGCGTACTAGGAAGCTCCTACGAGCAGTACTTC.